The 21 T cell receptor beta chains listed next were all sequenced from one sample in a study of T cells after yellow fever vaccination. Each CDR3 protein is one row after TCRdb ran MiXCR on the 5' RACE reads. The data show roughly 250,000 distinct CDR3 sequences, with approximately 12% seen just once and 0.4% to 0.55% held by the top ten. Sequenced here: CD4+ T cells sorted from PBMCs, sampled 45 days after the yellow fever booster vaccination. Receptors were obtained from a man aged 25 to 40 who received the YFV17D yellow fever vaccine.

This clonotype was counted only a few times. The CDR3 reads CASNPGANNEQFF. The CDR3 DNA sequence: TGCGCCAGCAATCCGGGAGCCAACAATGAGCAGTTCTTC. The chain couples TRBV10-2 to TRBJ2-1; maybe TRBD2 (6 bases). The CDR3 is 13 residues long. The ends were cut back, 7 bases at V and 5 bases at J, with 12 bases in the middle. Germline V gene data show CDR1 as WSHSY and CDR2 as SAAADI.

This clonotype was observed a few times. The V call is TRBV7-2, the J call TRBJ2-7, with D unclear. The CDR3 sequence is 12 residues long. V gave up 6 bases and J gave up 8 bases, with 14 bases separating them. Germline V CDR1 and CDR2: SGHTA, FQGNSA. Written as DNA, the CDR3 is TGTGCCAGCAGTCCGCCGGGTAGGCAGCAGTACTTC. Its protein is CASSPPGRQQYF.

This clonotype was picked up a small number of times. The rearrangement uses TRBV20-1 and TRBJ2-7; 10 nucleotides line up with TRBD2. Germline values: CDR1 DFQATT, CDR2 SNEGSKA (reference sequence). The CDR3 is 18 amino acids. Trimming at V came to 0 bases and at J to 3 bases, leaving 14 bases not matched to a gene. CDR3 bases: TGCAGTGCTAGAGAAGATTTGTCTACGACTAGCGGGCTCTACGAGCAGTACTTC. Residues: CSAREDLSTTSGLYEQYF.

The chain carries TRBV2 and TRBJ2-5; TRBD1 aligns across 8 bases. V lost 6 bases and J lost 5; bases outside the gene matches: 11. CDR3 length: 15 amino acids. Germline-derived CDR1 and CDR2 are SNHLY and FYNNEI. Written as DNA, the CDR3 is TGTGCCAGCAGAGCTGGGACAGGACCTAGGGAGACCCAGTACTTC. This sequence encodes CASRAGTGPRETQYF.

The CDR3 region is CAISESAGAPLKKLFF. CDR3 DNA sequence: TGTGCCATCAGTGAGTCGGCCGGGGCCCCTTTGAAAAAACTGTTTTTT. This chain joins TRBV10-3 and TRBJ1-4; possibly TRBD1 for D (5 bases). V lost 0 bases, J lost 9 bases, and 17 bases lay in between. CDR3 size: 16 residues. Per germline, CDR1 ENHRY and CDR2 SYGVKD.

For the CDR3, the DNA is TGTGCCAGCAGGGCTCGGGAGGGGCCTTACAATGAGCAGTTCTTC. This encodes CASRAREGPYNEQFF. This rearrangement joins TRBV5-8 to TRBJ2-1, with 8 bases that match TRBD2. V dropped 5 bases and J dropped 4; count of bases not matched to a gene: 8. In germline, CDR1 is SGHTS, CDR2 YDEGEE. This CDR3 spans 15 amino acids.

In this sample, this clonotype turned up a few times. CDR3 coding DNA: TGTGCCAGCAGAGGACTAGCGGAGGGCGTAAAGCAGTACTTC. This gives the protein CASRGLAEGVKQYF. The chain recombines TRBV6-5 with TRBJ2-7, with 10 bases that match TRBD2. The ends lost 6 bases at V and 8 bases at J; junction bases unmatched: 10. The germline V gene encodes CDR1 MNHEY and CDR2 SVGAGI. The CDR3 consists of 14 residues.

The sample holds many counts of this clonotype. The chain carries TRBV20-1 and TRBJ1-1; no firm D call. The V end lost 5 bases, the J end lost 1 base, and 14 bases lay between the germline ends. Per germline, CDR1 DFQATT and CDR2 SNEGSKA (reference sequence). This CDR3 spans 14 amino acids. CDR3 coding DNA: TGCAGTGCTGCGGCAGGCTCGACGAACACTGAAGCTTTCTTT. Protein: CSAAAGSTNTEAFF.

This clonotype has more than one count but fewer than ten. One end of the junction varies from germline; a read error may be responsible. The V call is TRBV11-2, the J call TRBJ2-1; D is undetermined. Germline assignment: CDR1 SGHAT and CDR2 FQNNGV. The CDR3 covers 12 residues. Here the CDR3 DNA reads TGTGCCAGCAGCTTAATAGTAAATGTGCAGTTCTTC. This encodes CASSLIVNVQFF.

This rearrangement joins TRBV20-1 to TRBJ2-1; D may be TRBD2 (5 bases). This CDR3 region has 11 residues. From germline, CDR1 is DFQATT and CDR2 SNEGSKA (reference sequence). Trimming shortened V by 8 bases and J by 5 bases, and 10 bases separated the two germline ends. CDR3: CSMGADNEQFF. The DNA of the CDR3 is TGCAGTATGGGAGCGGACAATGAGCAGTTCTTC.

The V gene is TRBV7-2, the J gene TRBJ2-3; 7 bases are shared with TRBD1. Germline trimming cut 5 bases from V and 2 bases from J; bases unmatched to any gene: 4. The CDR3 extends over 14 amino acids. Looked up from germline, CDR1 is SGHTA and CDR2 is FQGNSA. Here the CDR3 DNA reads TGTGCCAGCAGCCGGACAGGCTACACAGATACGCAGTATTTT. Amino acid sequence: CASSRTGYTDTQYF. Full variable domain (missing parts from reference TRBV7-2 and TRBJ2-3): GAGVSQSPSNKVTEKGKDVELRCDPISGHTALYWYRQSLGQGLEFLIYFQGNSAPDKSGLPSDRFSAERTGGSVSTLTIQRTQQEDSAVYLCASSRTGYTDTQYFGPGTRLTVL.

The table lists this clonotype with a few counts. The chain employs TRBV11-2 and TRBJ2-2; unclear D gene. This CDR3 spans 16 amino acids. In germline, CDR1 is SGHAT, CDR2 FQNNGV. V lost 4 bases to trimming and J lost 8 bases, with 20 bases between them. The DNA for the CDR3 is TGTGCCAGCAGCTACCGGAGAACTGTAGTTAGTGGGGAGCTGTTTTTT. This translates into CASSYRRTVVSGELFF. The full variable domain, in which reference TRBV11-2 and TRBJ2-2 provide the parts outside the CDR3, is EAGVAQSPRYKIIEKRQSVAFWCNPISGHATLYWYQQILGQGPKLLIQFQNNGVVDDSQLPKDRFSAERLKGVDSTLKIQPAKLEDSAVYLCASSYRRTVVSGELFFGEGSRLTVL.

This clonotype was counted a few times. The V call is TRBV6-1, the J call TRBJ2-1; 8 bases line up with TRBD2. V was pared by 6 bases and J by 0 bases, with 1 base of the junction left unmatched. CDR1 MNHNS and CDR2 SASEGT come from the germline V gene. The CDR3 loop spans 14 amino acids. CDR3 sequence: CASSGRASYNEQFF. The CDR3 coding sequence is TGTGCCAGCAGCGGGAGGGCCTCCTACAATGAGCAGTTCTTC.

The chain employs TRBV12-5 and TRBJ2-3, with D maybe TRBD1 (6 bases). The V gene's germline CDR1 is LGHNT and CDR2 FRNRAP. V gave up 5 bases and J gave up 5 bases, with 14 bases separating them. The CDR3 has 14 amino acids. The DNA for the CDR3 is TGTGCTAGTGGTCAACAGGGTATTGGAGATACGCAGTATTTT. It encodes CASGQQGIGDTQYF.

This clonotype has just a few counts. J is TRBJ2-3 and V is TRBV29-1; TRBD2 might be the D (5 bases). This CDR3 region has 14 residues. Trimming took 4 bases from V and 0 from J, leaving 11 bases between them. Germline CDR1 is SQVTM and CDR2 is ANQGSEA. CDR3 sequence (DNA): TGCAGCGTTGTTCGGACTGGAAGCACAGATACGCAGTATTTT. Its translation: CSVVRTGSTDTQYF.

This clonotype showed up just a few times. The gene calls are TRBV5-6 and TRBJ2-5; D ambiguous. Trimming took off 3 bases at V and 5 bases at J, with 14 bases between the two ends. CDR1 is SGHDT, CDR2 YYEEEE, per germline. This CDR3 has 14 amino acids. The CDR3 loop reads CASSSWANDETQYF. The CDR3, as DNA: TGTGCCAGCAGCTCCTGGGCTAATGACGAGACCCAGTACTTC.

This sequence joins TRBV3-1 and TRBJ2-3; unclear D gene. Trimming shortened V by 1 base and J by 1 base, and 12 bases separated the two germline ends. CDR3 length equals 16 residues. Germline loops: CDR1 LGHDT, CDR2 YNNKEL (reference sequence). The CDR3 DNA reads TGTGCCAGCAGCCAAGTGGTGGGATCCCGCACAGATACGCAGTATTTT. Protein: CASSQVVGSRTDTQYF.

This clonotype was counted between two and nine times. The rearrangement uses TRBV3-1 and TRBJ1-5, with D tentatively TRBD1 (6 bases). The V end lost 4 bases, the J end lost 8 bases, and 15 bases lay between the germline ends. Germline CDR1 and CDR2: LGHDT and YNNKEL (reference sequence). This CDR3 is built from 14 residues. The CDR3 loop is CASSRGGGAEPQHF. In DNA, the CDR3 is TGTGCCAGCAGCCGGGGCGGGGGCGCGGAGCCCCAGCATTTT.

This clonotype was detected ten times or more. DNA for the CDR3: TGTGCCATCGGCGGGACAGGCCCCTACGAGCAGTACTTC. This gives the protein CAIGGTGPYEQYF. This sequence joins TRBV10-3 and TRBJ2-7; TRBD1 aligns across 8 bases. CDR3 length: 13 amino acids. CDR1 ENHRY and CDR2 SYGVKD come from the germline V gene. Trimming cost V 8 bases and J 2 bases; bases outside gene matches: 5.

This clonotype was detected ten times or more. The chain links TRBV7-7 to TRBJ2-3, with TRBD2 identical over 8 bases. The CDR3 covers 14 residues. J gave up 5 bases and V 6 bases, and 7 bases lay outside the gene matches. Germline CDR1 SSHAT, CDR2 FNYEAQ (reference sequence). CDR3 residues: CASSPGTSGDTQYF. The CDR3, as DNA: TGTGCCAGCAGTCCCGGGACTAGTGGAGATACGCAGTATTTT.

In its sample, this clonotype was seen a few times. This chain links TRBV9 with TRBJ2-3; TRBD2 matches at 9 bases. The CDR3 length is 15 residues. The V gene's germline CDR1 is SGDLS and CDR2 YYNGEE. V was clipped by 0 bases and J by 7 bases; unmatched bases: 6. CDR3 amino acids: CASSVGASGDNTQYF. In nucleotides, the CDR3 is TGTGCCAGCAGCGTAGGGGCTAGCGGGGACAATACGCAGTATTTT.